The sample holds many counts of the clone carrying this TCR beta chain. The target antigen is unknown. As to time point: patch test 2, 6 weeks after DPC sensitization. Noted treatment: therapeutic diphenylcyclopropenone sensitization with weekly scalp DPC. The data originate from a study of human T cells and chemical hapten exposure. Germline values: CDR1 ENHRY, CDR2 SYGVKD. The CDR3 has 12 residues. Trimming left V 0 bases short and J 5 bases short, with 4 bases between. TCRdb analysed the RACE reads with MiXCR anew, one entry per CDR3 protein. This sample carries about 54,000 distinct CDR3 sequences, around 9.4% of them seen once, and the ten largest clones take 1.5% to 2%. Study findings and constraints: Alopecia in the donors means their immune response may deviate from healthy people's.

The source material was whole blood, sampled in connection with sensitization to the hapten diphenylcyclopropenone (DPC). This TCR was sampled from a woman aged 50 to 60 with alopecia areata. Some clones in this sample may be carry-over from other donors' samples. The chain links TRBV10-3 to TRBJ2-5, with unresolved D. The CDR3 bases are TGTGCCATCAGTGAGTCGGAGGAGACCCAGTACTTC. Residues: CAISESEETQYF.